This T cell receptor (beta chain) comes out of a study of cytomegalovirus exposure and HLA in healthy donors. V lost 3 bases to trimming and J lost 2 bases; unmatched junction nucleotides: 4. This CDR3 region has 14 residues. The germline gives CDR1 SGHRS, CDR2 YFSETQ. PCR primers comprised 60 Vbeta and 13 Jbeta primers. The assay was immunoSEQ multiplex PCR, and TCRdb's table has in-frame clones only and misses some. The data contain 150,000 to 200,000 clones, around three quarters of them seen just once; the ten biggest clones take up roughly 6.6%. Overall study results and limits: Earlier analysis found most TCR beta V segments productive about 87% or about 30% of the time. The study listed 150 to 200 cytomegalovirus-associated TCR beta chains.

As to this clone: Its specificity is unknown.

The chain is built from TRBV5-1 and TRBJ2-7; 8 bases fit TRBD2. The source is a man aged 40-49 years in good health and CMV-seropositive. Input material: PBMCs. This chain's CDR3 is CASSSGGGPYEQYF. As DNA, the CDR3 is TGCGCCAGCAGCTCCGGGGGGGGGCCCTACGAGCAGTACTTC.